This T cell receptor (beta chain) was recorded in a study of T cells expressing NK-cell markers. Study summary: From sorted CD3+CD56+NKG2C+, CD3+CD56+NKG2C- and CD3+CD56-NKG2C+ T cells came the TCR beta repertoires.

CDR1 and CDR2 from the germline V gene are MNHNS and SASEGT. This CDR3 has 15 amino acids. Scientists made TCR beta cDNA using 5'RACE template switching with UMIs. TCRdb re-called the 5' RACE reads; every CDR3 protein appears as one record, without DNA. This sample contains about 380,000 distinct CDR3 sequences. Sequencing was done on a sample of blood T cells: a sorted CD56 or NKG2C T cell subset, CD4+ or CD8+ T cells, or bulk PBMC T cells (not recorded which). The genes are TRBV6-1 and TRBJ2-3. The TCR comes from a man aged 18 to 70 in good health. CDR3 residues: CASSESGTSGDTQYF.